This T cell receptor (beta chain) was captured in a study of T-cell reconstitution after alpha-beta-depleted transplantation in children. The table lists this clonotype with many counts. As it was prepared, the TCRbeta library received unique molecular identifiers. TCRdb passed the PCR reads through MiXCR, listing each CDR3 protein once. Of 200,000 to 250,000 distinct CDR3 sequences in the sample, 9.7% were seen once. V lost 2 bases, J lost 3 bases, and 11 bases lay in between. The CDR3 is made up of 13 amino acids. Germline V gene lookup returns CDR1 DFQATT and CDR2 SNEGSKA (reference sequence). Sequencing was performed on PBMCs from the stem cell graft donor, taken from the stem cell graft. The rearrangement links TRBV20-1 to TRBJ2-7; D ambiguous. This sequence was found in a human donor who donated a stem cell graft to a child with SCID. This CDR3 is CSARPAAIYEQYF. The CDR3 DNA follows: TGCAGTGCTAGACCGGCCGCGATCTACGAGCAGTACTTC.